A single sample gave rise to the 24 T cell receptor beta chains below, sequenced in a study of T-cell reconstitution after alpha-beta-depleted transplantation in children. For TCRbeta, the library was prepared with unique molecular identifiers. Each CDR3 protein gets one entry after TCRdb re-called the PCR reads with MiXCR. This table has 130,000 or so distinct CDR3 sequences, 8% to 10% appearing once. Sequencing used PBMCs, mostly from graft donor cells, obtained 180 days after TCRalphabeta/CD19-depleted stem cell transplant. The receptors derive from a girl less than two years old who had a stem cell transplant for combined immunodeficiency, so the T cells may come from the graft donor.

This clonotype has only a few counts. V gene TRBV20-1 combines with J gene TRBJ2-1, with D possibly TRBD2 on 7 matching bases. CDR3 length: 13 amino acids. Germline CDR1 and CDR2: DFQATT and SNEGSKA (reference sequence). The V end lost 7 bases, the J end lost 3 bases, and 13 bases lay between the germline ends. CDR3 region: CSDRRGGYNEQFF. In DNA, the CDR3 is TGCAGTGACAGGAGGGGGGGCTACAATGAGCAGTTCTTC.

This clonotype was recorded many times. The rearrangement links TRBV12-3 or TRBV12-4 to TRBJ2-3, with no clear D. The length of the CDR3 is 13 residues. V lost 6 bases, J lost 6 bases, and 13 bases lay in between. The CDR3 sequence is CASRLTGWDTQYF. The CDR3 DNA sequence: TGTGCCAGCAGATTGACTGGGTGGGATACGCAGTATTTT.

This clonotype turned up a few times. The chain couples TRBV20-1 to TRBJ2-2, with 10 nucleotides matching TRBD1. The CDR3 contains 16 residues. The ends lost 6 bases at V and 4 bases at J; junction bases unmatched: 11. Germline V gives CDR1 DFQATT, CDR2 SNEGSKA (reference sequence). The CDR3 loop is CSAKPAGQGLTGELFF. CDR3 nucleotides: TGCAGTGCGAAACCTGCGGGACAGGGGCTCACCGGGGAGCTGTTTTTT.

V is TRBV20-1 and J is TRBJ1-2; TRBD1 matches 9 bases. The length of the CDR3 is 14 residues. V was pared by 5 bases and J by 6 bases, with 10 bases of the junction left unmatched. Germline values: CDR1 DFQATT, CDR2 SNEGSKA (reference sequence). DNA of the CDR3: TGCAGTGCTGACGGGGACAGGGCGTCGGATGGCTACACCTTC. Its protein is CSADGDRASDGYTF.

This clonotype was detected only a few times. At one end the junction does not follow the germline gene, possibly because of a read error. The CDR3 DNA is TGTGCCGTGGGGGATTTGAGCAATCAGCCCCACCATTTT. Amino acid sequence: CAVGDLSNQPHHF. The V call is TRBV10-3, the J call TRBJ1-5; possible D gene TRBD1, 5 bases. Germline V gives CDR1 ENHRY, CDR2 SYGVKD. CDR3 length: 13 residues.

There are a few counts of this clonotype. The chain carries TRBV10-3 and TRBJ1-3; 10 bases line up with TRBD1. Per the germline V gene, CDR1 is ENHRY and CDR2 is SYGVKD. J gave up 4 bases and V 5 bases, and 14 bases lay outside the gene matches. This CDR3 has 18 residues. The CDR3: CAISPGTGDPKGGNTIYF. The CDR3 DNA reads TGTGCCATCAGTCCCGGGACAGGGGACCCTAAAGGAGGAAACACCATATATTTT.

The rearrangement uses TRBV19 and TRBJ1-5; tentatively, D is TRBD1 (6 bases). CDR3 length equals 14 residues. Trimming removed 1 base from V and 6 bases from J, with 10 bases in between. Germline-derived CDR1 and CDR2 are LNHDA and SQIVND (reference sequence). The CDR3 bases are TGTGCCAGTAGTATAGGAGGGGGGGGTCAGCCCCAGCATTTT. This gives the protein CASSIGGGGQPQHF. The entire variable domain, with the rest obtained from reference TRBV19 and TRBJ1-5, is as follows: DGGITQSPKYLFRKEGQNVTLSCEQNLNHDAMYWYRQDPGQGLRLIYYSQIVNDFQKGDIAEGYSVSREKKESFPLTVTSAQKNPTAFYLCASSIGGGGQPQHFGDGTRLSIL.

This clonotype was counted between two and nine times. The chain's CDR3 is CSARKTAAEAFF. The CDR3 nucleotides are TGCAGTGCTAGGAAGACAGCCGCTGAAGCTTTCTTT. The V gene is TRBV20-1, the J gene TRBJ1-1; tentative D call: TRBD1 (5 bases). The CDR3 has 12 amino acids. The germline V and J ends were trimmed by 3 bases and 6 bases, with 11 bases remaining between them. Germline V CDR1 and CDR2: DFQATT, SNEGSKA (reference sequence).

This clonotype was recorded at least ten times. The chain recombines TRBV12-3 or TRBV12-4 with TRBJ2-7, with no clear D. V lost 3 bases and J lost 0, with 6 bases in between. The length of the CDR3 is 13 residues. The CDR3 DNA follows: TGTGCCAGCAGTTTTCTCAGCTCCTACGAGCAGTACTTC. Encoded protein: CASSFLSSYEQYF.

The chain recombines TRBV6-1 with TRBJ1-2; D remains ambiguous. Germline V CDR1 and CDR2: MNHNS, SASEGT. V was cut by 1 base and J by 3 bases, with 15 bases left in between. The CDR3 spans 16 residues. CDR3 sequence (DNA): TGTGCCAGCAGTGAAGAGTTTTCCTTTGGGGACTATGGCTACACCTTC. As protein: CASSEEFSFGDYGYTF.

In its sample, this clonotype was seen a few times. The CDR3 region has the DNA TGTGCCAGCAGCCCACGGGGACAGAGACCCAATGAGCAGTTCTTC. Its translation: CASSPRGQRPNEQFF. V and J are TRBV7-2 and TRBJ2-1; TRBD1 matches at 7 bases. This CDR3 is built from 15 residues. The V gene end was trimmed by 5 bases and the J gene end by 6 bases; junction bases not matched to a gene: 10. Germline loops: CDR1 SGHTA, CDR2 FQGNSA.

A few counts support this clonotype. The rearrangement links TRBV12-3 or TRBV12-4 to TRBJ2-7; D is ambiguous. The CDR3 is made up of 13 amino acids. V lost 6 bases and J lost 2, with 11 bases in between. CDR3 sequence reads: CASSRANTYEQYF. The CDR3 coding sequence is TGTGCCAGCAGCCGGGCCAATACCTACGAGCAGTACTTC.

This chain links TRBV28 with TRBJ2-1; 8 bases are a match to TRBD2. The CDR3 runs to 20 residues. Trimming took 1 base from V and 2 from J; bases not matched to a gene: 16. Per germline, CDR1 MDHEN and CDR2 SYDVKM. CDR3 protein: CASSLSGSKGSGRTYNEQFF. The CDR3 coding sequence is TGTGCCAGCAGTTTATCGGGTTCAAAGGGGAGCGGGAGAACCTACAATGAGCAGTTCTTC.

This chain uses TRBV5-1 with TRBJ1-6; D possibly corresponds to TRBD1 (5 bases). The CDR3 has 15 amino acids. CDR1 is SGHRS, CDR2 YFSETQ, per germline. The V and J ends lost 1 base and 5 bases respectively, with 10 bases between them. The CDR3 here is CASSLRSGDNSPLHF. CDR3 DNA sequence: TGCGCCAGCAGCTTGAGATCGGGGGATAATTCACCCCTCCACTTT. The full variable domain, with the rest looked up from reference TRBV5-1 and TRBJ1-6, is KAGVTQTPRYLIKTRGQQVTLSCSPISGHRSVSWYQQTPGQGLQFLFEYFSETQRNKGNFPGRFSGRQFSNSRSEMNVSTLELGDSALYLCASSLRSGDNSPLHFGNGTRLTVT.

The chain has TRBV20-1 and TRBJ2-5; 8 nucleotides agree with TRBD1. The CDR3 is made up of 17 amino acids. Germline V gene data show CDR1 as DFQATT and CDR2 as SNEGSKA (reference sequence). V was pared by 4 bases and J by 1 base, with 14 bases of the junction left unmatched. The CDR3 is CSANRDRRLLIQETQYF. The CDR3 nucleotides read TGCAGTGCTAACCGGGACAGGAGATTGCTTATCCAAGAGACCCAGTACTTC.

This clonotype has only a few counts. The V gene is TRBV18, the J gene TRBJ1-5; D ambiguous. The germline CDR1 and CDR2 sequences are KGHSH and LQKENI. Trimming cost V 3 bases and J 4 bases, with 10 bases left between them. This CDR3 has 14 residues. The CDR3 bases are TGTGCCAGCTCACCCCTCTACGGAAATCAGCCCCAGCATTTT. Its translation: CASSPLYGNQPQHF.

This clonotype was detected only a few times. This chain uses TRBV5-1 with TRBJ2-6; D is perhaps TRBD2 (5 bases). V lost 7 bases and J 0 bases, leaving 8 bases between the germline ends. From germline, CDR1 is SGHRS and CDR2 YFSETQ. The CDR3 covers 14 residues. CDR3 in amino acids: CASGRGSGANVLTF. CDR3 sequence (DNA): TGCGCCAGCGGCCGGGGCTCTGGGGCCAACGTCCTGACTTTC.

The chain couples TRBV30 to TRBJ2-7; maybe TRBD2 (5 bases). Germline loops: CDR1 GTSNPN, CDR2 SVGIG (reference sequence). Between the trimmed V and J ends, which lost 4 bases and 2 bases, there was a span of 12 bases. The length of the CDR3 is 13 residues. CDR3 amino acids: CAWTRSGPYEQYF. The CDR3 region has the DNA TGTGCCTGGACTCGAAGCGGACCCTACGAGCAGTACTTC.

This clonotype was counted a few times. The V call is TRBV5-1, the J call TRBJ2-2; 8 positions match TRBD1. CDR3 size: 16 residues. The V gene end was trimmed by 7 bases and the J gene end by 1 base; junction bases not matched to a gene: 9. Germline CDR1 is SGHRS and CDR2 is YFSETQ. As DNA, the CDR3 is TGCGCCAGCTCACCCCTGGGACAGGTGAACACCGGGGAGCTGTTTTTT. It encodes CASSPLGQVNTGELFF.

This clonotype was picked up a small number of times. The chain carries TRBV29-1 and TRBJ2-3; no firm D call. The CDR3 covers 14 residues. V was clipped by 3 bases and J by 3 bases, with 13 bases between them. CDR1 and CDR2 from the germline V gene are SQVTM and ANQGSEA. CDR3 protein: CSVESGRRTDTQYF. CDR3 nucleotides: TGCAGCGTTGAGTCAGGTCGTAGGACAGATACGCAGTATTTT.

The rearrangement uses TRBV5-1 and TRBJ2-1; D is uncertain. The CDR3 contains 16 residues. The germline gives CDR1 SGHRS, CDR2 YFSETQ. V lost 0 bases to trimming and J lost 6 bases, with 16 bases between them. The CDR3 loop is CASSLATLPGFNEQFF. CDR3 coding DNA: TGCGCCAGCAGCTTGGCAACCTTGCCGGGCTTCAATGAGCAGTTCTTC.

The chain employs TRBV7-2 and TRBJ2-3; 10 bases match TRBD2. Germline loops: CDR1 SGHTA, CDR2 FQGNSA. The length of the CDR3 is 16 residues. After removal of 5 bases from V and 6 bases from J, the junction contained 11 bases not matched to a gene. In DNA, the CDR3 is TGTGCCAGCAGCGCCGGACTAGCGGAACTGCGGGATACGCAGTATTTT. Its protein is CASSAGLAELRDTQYF.

This clonotype was detected only a few times. The J gene is TRBJ1-1, the V gene TRBV30, with 7 bases that match TRBD1. The CDR3 is made up of 11 amino acids. CDR1 and CDR2 from the germline V gene are GTSNPN and SVGIG (reference sequence). V dropped 5 bases and J dropped 6; count of bases not matched to a gene: 3. This chain's CDR3 is CAWGTASEAFF. Here the CDR3 DNA reads TGTGCCTGGGGGACAGCCTCTGAAGCTTTCTTT.

The genes are TRBV12-3 or TRBV12-4 and TRBJ2-1, with 7 bases aligning to TRBD1. This CDR3 contains 13 residues. The junction had 6 bases not matched to a gene; V was cut back by 7 bases and J by 6 bases. CDR3 sequence: CASKEQGFNEQFF. The DNA of the CDR3 is TGTGCCAGCAAAGAACAGGGGTTCAATGAGCAGTTCTTC.